The 15 T cell receptor beta chains reported below all come from one sample, sequenced in a study of cytomegalovirus exposure and HLA in healthy donors. The PCR was carried out with 60 Vbeta primers and 13 Jbeta primers. Profiled with immunoSEQ multiplex PCR; TCRdb holds only in-frame clones, not every one. Seen in this sample are approximately 68,000 clones; the ten most common clones hold roughly 8%. Source material: PBMCs. Source of these receptors: a female donor in good health and CMV-seropositive.

V and J are TRBV6-5 and TRBJ2-6; D ambiguous. CDR3 size: 15 residues. The germline CDR1 and CDR2 sequences are MNHEY and SVGAGI. V dropped 7 bases and J dropped 2 bases, with 12 bases sitting between them. CDR3 residues: CASTPSVPGANVLTF. The DNA for the CDR3 is TGTGCCAGCACCCCCTCGGTACCTGGGGCCAACGTCCTGACTTTC.

The chain links TRBV5-1 to TRBJ2-3; tentative D call: TRBD2 (6 bases). Germline V gene sequence: CDR1 SGHRS, CDR2 YFSETQ. The ends were cut back, 0 bases at V and 4 bases at J, with 12 bases in the middle. This CDR3 has 15 amino acids. The CDR3 reads CASSLEGLYADTQYF. The CDR3 DNA is TGCGCCAGCAGCTTGGAGGGACTCTACGCAGATACGCAGTATTTT.

The V and J genes are TRBV5-8 and TRBJ2-7; possible D gene TRBD2, 6 bases. Between the trimmed V and J ends, which lost 0 bases and 4 bases, there was a span of 20 bases. This CDR3 comprises 17 residues. From germline, CDR1 is SGHTS and CDR2 YDEGEE. The CDR3 DNA follows: TGTGCCAGCAGCTTGGATCCGGGAGCCCGGAGGCCTTACGAGCAGTACTTC. The encoded protein is CASSLDPGARRPYEQYF. Supplemented by reference TRBV5-8 and TRBJ2-7, the full variable domain reads EAGVTQSPTHLIKTRGQQATLRCSPISGHTSVYWYQQALGLGLQFLLWYDEGEERNRGNFPPRFSGRQFPNYSSELNVNALELEDSALYLCASSLDPGARRPYEQYFGPGTRLTVT.

The chain joins TRBV29-1 to TRBJ2-2; 7 bases align to TRBD1. The CDR3 spans 14 residues. Unmatched junction bases numbered 10, after V lost 7 bases and J lost 5 bases. The germline gives CDR1 SQVTM, CDR2 ANQGSEA. The DNA of the CDR3 is TGCAGCGCCAGACAGGGTGTGAATACCGGGGAGCTGTTTTTT. This gives the protein CSARQGVNTGELFF.

The V call is TRBV30, the J call TRBJ1-1; 8 bases fit TRBD1. The CDR3 totals 16 residues. The germline CDR1 and CDR2 sequences are GTSNPN and SVGIG (reference sequence). The J segment lost 4 bases and the V segment lost 0 bases, leaving 10 bases of the junction unmatched. The CDR3 spells CAWSVSARGRATEAFF. CDR3 nucleotides: TGTGCCTGGAGTGTTTCTGCCAGGGGGCGAGCCACTGAAGCTTTCTTT.

The chain carries TRBV29-1 and TRBJ2-1; a possible D gene is TRBD2 (5 bases). Germline CDR1 and CDR2: SQVTM and ANQGSEA. There are 13 residues in the CDR3. Trimming removed 5 bases at V and 2 bases at J, with 10 bases between. The CDR3 nucleotides are TGCAGCGTTCGAGCGGATACCTACAATGAGCAGTTCTTC. This codes for CSVRADTYNEQFF.

The chain's CDR3 is CASSYGSGVTYEQYF. For the CDR3, the DNA is TGTGCCAGCTCCTACGGTAGCGGGGTGACCTACGAGCAGTACTTC. The chain has TRBV7-9 and TRBJ2-7; 8 nucleotides agree with TRBD2. The junction had 11 bases not matched to a gene; V was cut back by 8 bases and J by 2 bases. CDR3 length equals 15 residues. Germline V lookup: CDR1 SEHNR, CDR2 FQNEAQ (reference sequence).

This chain uses TRBV11-2 with TRBJ2-7; D remains unclear. The germline CDR1 and CDR2 sequences are SGHAT and FQNNGV. The CDR3 length is 12 residues. V lost 7 bases, J lost 2 bases, and 9 bases lay in between. CDR3 coding DNA: TGTGCCAGCAACCGCTGGCCCTACGAGCAGTACTTC. This sequence encodes CASNRWPYEQYF.

Written as DNA, the CDR3 is TGCGCCAGCAGCTTGGTTGGGGGGTCCTACGAGCAGTACTTC. Translated: CASSLVGGSYEQYF. V is TRBV5-1 and J is TRBJ2-7, with D perhaps TRBD2 (6 bases). The CDR3 loop spans 14 amino acids. Germline V CDR1 and CDR2: SGHRS, YFSETQ. The V gene lost 0 bases and the J gene lost 1 base, with 8 bases spanning the gap.

V gene TRBV6-5 combines with J gene TRBJ2-6; D ambiguous. The V end lost 4 bases, the J end lost 1 base, and 11 bases lay between the germline ends. Germline CDR1 and CDR2: MNHEY and SVGAGI. The CDR3 runs 16 residues. This CDR3 reads CASSSPQASGANVLTF. The CDR3 DNA reads TGTGCCAGCAGTTCCCCTCAGGCTTCTGGGGCCAACGTCCTGACTTTC.

V and J are TRBV28 and TRBJ1-5; D is unclear. The CDR3 sequence is 14 residues long. CDR1 is MDHEN, CDR2 SYDVKM, per germline. Trimming left V 4 bases short and J 6 bases short, with 13 bases between. CDR3 sequence: CASSYNREVQPQHF. The CDR3 region has the DNA TGTGCCAGCAGTTACAATCGGGAAGTTCAGCCCCAGCATTTT. The full variable domain, with the rest looked up from reference TRBV28 and TRBJ1-5, is DVKVTQSSRYLVKRTGEKVFLECVQDMDHENMFWYRQDPGLGLRLIYFSYDVKMKEKGDIPEGYSVSREKKERFSLILESASTNQTSMYLCASSYNREVQPQHFGDGTRLSIL.

The chain combines TRBV5-4 with TRBJ2-5; D might be TRBD2 (6 bases). Trimming removed 1 base at V and 5 bases at J, with 12 bases between. CDR3 length: 14 amino acids. Germline values: CDR1 SGHNT, CDR2 YYREEE (reference sequence). The CDR3 here is CASSLPTGRETQYF. DNA of the CDR3: TGTGCCAGCAGCTTGCCAACGGGGAGGGAGACCCAGTACTTC.

The CDR3 loop reads CASSLFLRGGQDNEQFF. CDR3 bases: TGTGCCAGCAGTTTATTCTTGCGGGGGGGGCAGGACAATGAGCAGTTCTTC. This rearrangement joins TRBV27 to TRBJ2-1; 9 bases map to TRBD2. V was pared by 1 base and J by 5 bases, with 9 bases of the junction left unmatched. The germline gives CDR1 MNHEY, CDR2 SMNVEV (reference sequence). CDR3 length: 17 amino acids.

This rearrangement joins TRBV7-6 to TRBJ2-5; possible D gene TRBD1, 6 bases. CDR3 length: 15 residues. V was shortened by 5 bases and J by 2 bases, with 15 bases between the two germline ends. Germline V gene data show CDR1 as SGHVS and CDR2 as FNYEAQ. The CDR3 coding sequence is TGTGCCAGCAGCCCTATACAGGGCCGGCAAGAGACCCAGTACTTC. Residues: CASSPIQGRQETQYF.

The chain employs TRBV7-8 and TRBJ2-7; 11 positions match TRBD2. V trimming: 5 bases; J trimming: 1 base; junction bases outside the gene matches: 4. This CDR3 is 15 amino acids long. Germline V lookup: CDR1 SGHVS, CDR2 FQNEAQ. CDR3 bases: TGTGCCAGCAGCATAGGACTAGCGGGTTCCTACGAGCAGTACTTC. Translation gives CASSIGLAGSYEQYF.